These T cell receptor beta chains were read from a single sample in a study of OX40 agonist ivuxolimab in advanced cancers. Only in-frame clones appear in the TCRdb table, and some are missing; sequencing was by immunoSEQ multiplex PCR. The sample shows 130,000 or so clones, just over 90% of them seen only once. Sequencing was performed on CD4+ or CD8+ T cells sorted from blood, taken in a trial of the OX40 agonist ivuxolimab. The origin of the receptors is an adult with an advanced solid tumor such as melanoma, head and neck, liver or kidney cancer. The CDR3 runs from the conserved cysteine through the conserved F or W. A D gene is named only where the DNA matches it firmly. The size field is filled for only some rows; it gives once, few, many or a size class.

j_gene | abundance | d_gene | len | v_gene | CDR3nt | CDR3aa
TRBJ2-7 | NA | TRBD2 | 17 | TRBV28 | TGTGCCAGCACTCTAACGTCGAAGCGGGGGAGCTCCTACGAGCAGTACTTC | CASTLTSKRGSSYEQYF
TRBJ2-3 | NA | TRBD2 | 18 | TRBV7-8 | TGTGCCAGCAGCCAACTAGCGGGGGGGCTGGTCGGCACAGATACGCAGTATTTT | CASSQLAGGLVGTDTQYF
TRBJ2-7 | NA | NA | 15 | TRBV21-1 | TGTGCCAGCAGCCTCCCGAGGCGGTGGGACCACGAGCAGTACTTC | CASSLPRRWDHEQYF
TRBJ1-5 | NA | NA | 15 | TRBV28 | TGTGCCAGCAGTTACGGGGGGGCACGCAATCAGCCCCAGCATTTT | CASSYGGARNQPQHF
TRBJ1-5 | NA | NA | 15 | TRBV7-2 | TGTGCCAGCAGCTTAGACAGTACAATCAATCAGCCCCAGCATTTT | CASSLDSTINQPQHF
TRBJ1-5 | NA | TRBD1 | 15 | TRBV7-8 | TGTGCCAGCAGCCCGATAGCAGGGGGCGTTCAGCCCCAGCATTTT | CASSPIAGGVQPQHF
TRBJ1-2 | NA | NA | 13 | TRBV6-5 | TGTGCCAGCAGTTCCGGGACTAACTATGGCTACACCTTC | CASSSGTNYGYTF
TRBJ2-3 | few | TRBD1 | 16 | TRBV5-5 | TGTGCCAGCAGCTTGCTGGACAGGGGGAATACAGATACGCAGTATTTT | CASSLLDRGNTDTQYF
TRBJ1-6 | NA | TRBD1 | 17 | TRBV7-3 | TGTGCCAGCAGCTTACTGGGCTGGACAGGGTCTAATTCACCCCTCCACTTT | CASSLLGWTGSNSPLHF
TRBJ1-1 | NA | NA | 15 | TRBV7-9 | TGTGCCAGCAGCTTAGGCGGGACCCTAGATACTGAAGCTTTCTTT | CASSLGGTLDTEAFF
TRBJ2-1 | NA | TRBD1 | 18 | TRBV19 | TGTGCCAGTAGTAAACGGGGACAGGGGGCCGATAGTTACAATGAGCAGTTCTTC | CASSKRGQGADSYNEQFF
TRBJ2-7 | NA | TRBD1 | 17 | TRBV28 | TGTGCCAGCAGTCCCTATCGACGGGACAGCAACTCCTACGAGCAGTACTTC | CASSPYRRDSNSYEQYF
TRBJ1-6 | few | NA | 14 | TRBV7-9 | TGTGCCAGCAGCTTACAACAGGGTAGTTCACCCCTCCACTTT | CASSLQQGSSPLHF
TRBJ2-7 | NA | NA | 13 | TRBV19 | TGTGCCAGTAGCGCTGCGGGCTACTACGAGCAGTACTTC | CASSAAGYYEQYF
TRBJ1-2 | NA | TRBD1 | 16 | TRBV18 | TGTGCCAGCTCACCTTCCTTGAACAGGGGAAACTATGGCTACACCTTC | CASSPSLNRGNYGYTF
TRBJ2-1 | NA | TRBD1 | 15 | TRBV5-1 | TGCGCCAGCAGCTTGGATGGGACAGACTACAATGAGCAGTTCTTC | CASSLDGTDYNEQFF
TRBJ2-5 | NA | NA | 14 | TRBV18 | TGTGCCAGCTCACCCTCCTGGGGTCAAGAGACCCAGTACTTC | CASSPSWGQETQYF
TRBJ2-1 | once | NA | 13 | TRBV11-3 | TGTGCCAGCAGCCGTTCCCCACATCTCGAGCAGTTCTTC | CASSRSPHLEQFF
TRBJ2-5 | NA | NA | 13 | TRBV27 | TGTGCCAGCAGAGGGACATTGGAAGAGACCCAGTACTTC | CASRGTLEETQYF
TRBJ1-2 | NA | NA | 12 | TRBV28 | TGTGCCAGCACTCACCCCCGCCTTGGCTACACCTTC | CASTHPRLGYTF
TRBJ2-5 | few | NA | 15 | TRBV5-6 | TGTGCCAGCAGCTTGCGACGGGCCAACCAAGAGACCCAGTACTTC | CASSLRRANQETQYF
TRBJ1-3 | once | NA | 16 | TRBV28 | TGTGCCAGCAGACCTCAGGGAGAGAGTTCTGGAAACACCATATATTTT | CASRPQGESSGNTIYF
TRBJ2-7 | NA | NA | 15 | TRBV27 | TGTGCCAGCCGCAGTTGGAAAGCGGGCCATTACGAGCAGTACTTC | CASRSWKAGHYEQYF
TRBJ1-4 | NA | NA | 16 | TRBV4-3 | TGCGCCAGCAGCCAAGATGGATCGGGGGTGATGAAAAAACTGTTTTTT | CASSQDGSGVMKKLFF